This T cell receptor (beta chain) is from a study of T cell responses to AZD1222 COVID-19 vaccine. V dropped 3 bases and J dropped 7; count of bases not matched to a gene: 6. Germline CDR1 reads SGHNT; CDR2 reads YENEEA. The CDR3 totals 15 residues. The table came from immunoSEQ multiplex PCR; TCRdb's copy has only in-frame clones and leaves some out. The data show some 90,000 clones, 88% seen once. The material was peripheral blood, obtained on day 0 of AZD1222 vaccination. This chain joins TRBV11-3 and TRBJ2-2; 9 nucleotides match TRBD1. The receptor was derived from an adult in good health. CDR3 in amino acids: CASSFRTGEGGELFF. CDR3 coding DNA: TGTGCCAGCAGCTTTAGGACAGGGGAGGGCGGGGAGCTGTTTTTT.